This T cell receptor (beta chain) was retrieved from a study of patients and donors after allogeneic stem cell transplantation. This clonotype has a handful of counts. The ends were cut back, 0 bases at V and 0 bases at J, with 7 bases in the middle. CDR1 and CDR2 from the germline V gene are SGDLS and YYNGEE. The CDR3 is 15 amino acids. TCRdb reanalysed the RT-PCR reads using MiXCR and keeps one entry per CDR3 protein. The sample consists of about 230,000 distinct CDR3 sequences, around an eighth of them appearing once. Sequencing was done on a sample of blood, either unsorted or a sorted T cell fraction (not recorded which). The chain joins TRBV9 to TRBJ1-3; D is unclear. This clonotype originated in a human donor who was either an allogeneic HSCT recipient or a stem cell or donor lymphocyte infusion donor (not recorded which). It is not recorded whose cells these are; they may come from a transplant donor. CDR3: CASSVVASSGNTIYF. CDR3 bases: TGTGCCAGCAGCGTAGTAGCGTCCTCTGGAAACACCATATATTTT.